These T cell receptor beta chains were read from a single sample in a study of T cell responses to AZD1222 COVID-19 vaccine. The assay was immunoSEQ multiplex PCR, and TCRdb's table has in-frame clones only and misses some. The sample contains about 69,000 clones, about four fifths of which appear only once. The source material was peripheral blood, sampled 28 days after the second AZD1222 dose. The receptors shown here come from an adult who received the AZD1222 COVID-19 vaccine. Both conserved end residues are part of each CDR3. The D gene is left open where the match is weak. Where a row states a size, it is once, few, many or the class of an expanded clone; other rows omit it.

CDR3 DNA	CDR3 protein	D gene	CDR3 length	J gene	clone size	V gene
TGTGCCAGCAGCCGGGACTTTTACAATGAGCAGTTCTTC	CASSRDFYNEQFF	-	13	TRBJ2-1	once	TRBV6-5
TGTGCCAGCAGTTCCCTGGGGGGAAGCTCCTACGAGCAGTACTTC	CASSSLGGSSYEQYF	-	15	TRBJ2-7	-	TRBV27
TGTGCCAGTAGGGTTGCGGGGGGGCTCAATGAGCAGTTCTTC	CASRVAGGLNEQFF	TRBD2	14	TRBJ2-1	-	TRBV19
TGTGCCAGCAGTTACCACACAGGGGTCTACACCTTC	CASSYHTGVYTF	TRBD1	12	TRBJ1-2	few	TRBV28
TGTGCCAGCAGCCCAGTCAGGCTAGCTGGCCTCAATGAGCAGTTCTTC	CASSPVRLAGLNEQFF	-	16	TRBJ2-1	-	TRBV13
TGTGCCAGCAGCTTAGGAGGGGAGCCCACTGAAGCTTTCTTT	CASSLGGEPTEAFF	-	14	TRBJ1-1	-	TRBV7-2
TGTGCCAGCGGGGAATCCTACGAGCAGTACTTC	CASGESYEQYF	-	11	TRBJ2-7	-	TRBV2
TGTGCCTGGAGTGCCCCCCGCGGGAGTAGCAATCAGCCCCAGCATTTT	CAWSAPRGSSNQPQHF	-	16	TRBJ1-5	-	TRBV30
TGTGCCAGTAGTATTGGACTAGGGTACACCGGGGAGCTGTTTTTT	CASSIGLGYTGELFF	TRBD2	15	TRBJ2-2	-	TRBV19
TGTGCCAGCAGTGAACTCGGAGACGGGACTAGCGGGGGGGAGGTTGAGTATTTT	CASSELGDGTSGGEVEYF	TRBD2	18	TRBJ2-3	-	TRBV25-1
TGTGCCAGTAGTCAGTCGGGCAGGGTGAATGAAAAACTGTTTTTT	CASSQSGRVNEKLFF	-	15	TRBJ1-4	few	TRBV19
TGTGCCAGTAGTATAGTCATTCGGGAGACCCAGTACTTC	CASSIVIRETQYF	-	13	TRBJ2-5	-	TRBV19
TGTGCCAGCAGCACCCGGACAGGAGACTATGGCTACACCTTC	CASSTRTGDYGYTF	TRBD1	14	TRBJ1-2	-	TRBV7-9
TGTGCCAGCAGTTTTCACTATGGCTACACCTTC	CASSFHYGYTF	-	11	TRBJ1-2	-	TRBV28
TGTGCCAGCAGCGCGAGGACAGGGGGCAACTACGAGCAGTACTTC	CASSARTGGNYEQYF	TRBD1	15	TRBJ2-7	-	TRBV9
TGTGCCAGTAGTATATATAACGGCAGGTCGAGGCATGAGCAGTTCTTC	CASSIYNGRSRHEQFF	-	16	TRBJ2-1	-	TRBV19
TGTGCCAGCAGCCAAGTCTACAGGGGGGGGTCACCCCTCCACTTT	CASSQVYRGGSPLHF	TRBD1	15	TRBJ1-6	-	TRBV3-1/TRBV3-2
TGTGCCACCAGCCCCCGGGACCATGGGGCTTTCTTT	CATSPRDHGAFF	-	12	TRBJ1-1	-	TRBV15
TGTGCCAGCAGTTTGGGAGGGGACTCACCCCTCCACTTT	CASSLGGDSPLHF	-	13	TRBJ1-6	few	TRBV12-3/TRBV12-4
TGTGCCAGCAGCAACCTCGGTGCGGATTCGAACACTGAAGCTTTCTTT	CASSNLGADSNTEAFF	-	16	TRBJ1-1	-	TRBV27
TGTGCCAGCAGCCCCCAAAACACTGAAGCTTTCTTT	CASSPQNTEAFF	-	12	TRBJ1-1	-	TRBV3-1/TRBV3-2
TGTGCCAGCAGCCGGGACTTTTTCTATGGCTACACCTTC	CASSRDFFYGYTF	-	13	TRBJ1-2	-	TRBV6-5
TGTGCCTGTAGGGGACCCATGAACACTGAAGCTTTCTTT	CACRGPMNTEAFF	-	13	TRBJ1-1	-	TRBV28
TGTGCCAGCTCACCGTCAGGTGGGATCTCCGGGGCCAACGTCCTGACTTTC	CASSPSGGISGANVLTF	-	17	TRBJ2-6	-	TRBV18
TGTGCCAGCAGTGAATATGGACAAAGGATTTATGAAAAACTGTTTTTT	CASSEYGQRIYEKLFF	-	16	TRBJ1-4	-	TRBV6-1
TGCGCCAGCAGCAGGGCGAGCGGGGGGGCGGGGTCCACGCAGTATTTT	CASSRASGGAGSTQYF	TRBD2	16	TRBJ2-3	-	TRBV4-1
TGCGCCAGCAGCGCAACAGGGTTCCACGAGCAGTACTTC	CASSATGFHEQYF	-	13	TRBJ2-7	-	TRBV10-2
TGTGCCACCAGGGAGGATGGCAATCAGCCCCAGCATTTT	CATREDGNQPQHF	-	13	TRBJ1-5	-	TRBV24-1
TGTGCCAGTAGTTTACGACAGGGTTCCTACGAGCAGTACTTC	CASSLRQGSYEQYF	TRBD1	14	TRBJ2-7	-	TRBV19
TGTGCCAGCAGTTACTCTAGGACACACACCGGGGAGCTGTTTTTT	CASSYSRTHTGELFF	-	15	TRBJ2-2	few	TRBV6-5
TGTGCTAGTGGTTTGGGGGAGGATACGCAGTATTTT	CASGLGEDTQYF	-	12	TRBJ2-3	few	TRBV12-5
TGTGCCAGCAGCTTGAGGGGTTCGATCGAGACCCAGTACTTC	CASSLRGSIETQYF	-	14	TRBJ2-5	-	TRBV5-4
TGCAGCGTCGAGGGAGGGTCTGGGGCCAACGTCCTGACTTTC	CSVEGGSGANVLTF	TRBD2	14	TRBJ2-6	-	TRBV29-1
TGCGCCAGCGGGGACGTGACCTTCTCTGGAAACACCATATATTTT	CASGDVTFSGNTIYF	-	15	TRBJ1-3	-	TRBV10-2
TGTGCCAGCAGCTTACGACCCGACCAAGAGACCCAGTACTTC	CASSLRPDQETQYF	-	14	TRBJ2-5	-	TRBV7-9
TGTGCCAGCAGTTACGACGGGGTTAGGGAACTGTTTTTT	CASSYDGVRELFF	-	13	TRBJ1-4	-	TRBV6-6
TGTGCCAGCAGTGCTTATACAGGATCAGTTAGCACAGATACGCAGTATTTT	CASSAYTGSVSTDTQYF	-	17	TRBJ2-3	-	TRBV2
TGTGCCAGCAGTACCCCTTACGGAGGGGGTTACGAGCAGTACTTC	CASSTPYGGGYEQYF	-	15	TRBJ2-7	-	TRBV6-5
TGCGCCAGCAGCCAAGAACCGGGAAGGAATCAGCCCCAGCATTTT	CASSQEPGRNQPQHF	-	15	TRBJ1-5	-	TRBV4-3
TGTGCCAGCAGCTTAACCGGACAGGGGGCACGATCTGGAAACACCATATATTTT	CASSLTGQGARSGNTIYF	TRBD1	18	TRBJ1-3	-	TRBV7-9
TGTGCCAGCAGTGCGCGGGGGGTAGGTGGAAACACCATATATTTT	CASSARGVGGNTIYF	-	15	TRBJ1-3	-	TRBV27
TGTGCCAGCAGCTTTGGCAGGGTGAGGTACGAGCAGTACTTC	CASSFGRVRYEQYF	-	14	TRBJ2-7	-	TRBV7-8
TGTGCCGGTAGGGACAGGGCGGGCTATGGCTACACCTTC	CAGRDRAGYGYTF	TRBD1	13	TRBJ1-2	-	TRBV30
TGTGCCTGGAGTCCTCCCGGGTACAGTCCACAGTTCTTC	CAWSPPGYSPQFF	-	13	TRBJ2-1	-	TRBV30
TGTGCCAGCAGTTTATCCCCAGGGGCGGGGGGCTACACCTTC	CASSLSPGAGGYTF	-	14	TRBJ1-2	-	TRBV27